One and the same sample provided the 17 T cell receptor beta chains below, sequenced in a study of blood T cell repertoires in COVID-19. Some clones are missing from TCRdb's copy, which holds only in-frame ones; the method was immunoSEQ multiplex PCR. The sample includes around 260,000 clones, about 80% seen only once; the top ten take around 16%. The sample was peripheral blood. These receptors all come from a person aged 70 to 80 with COVID-19, enrolled during active disease.

A single count supports this clone. V and J are TRBV10-3 and TRBJ2-6, with D unclear. The germline V and J ends were trimmed by 6 bases and 2 bases, with 14 bases remaining between them. The CDR3 contains 16 residues. The germline V gene has CDR1 ENHRY and CDR2 SYGVKD. CDR3 loop: CAISHPERAGANVLTF. The CDR3 DNA sequence: TGTGCCATCAGCCATCCCGAGAGAGCTGGGGCCAACGTCCTGACTTTC.

The rearrangement links TRBV3-1 (or the pseudogene TRBV3-2) to TRBJ2-5; 8 bases match TRBD2. V trimming: 4 bases; J trimming: 5 bases; junction bases outside the gene matches: 9. The CDR3 contains 15 residues. The germline gives CDR1 LGHDT, CDR2 YNNKEL (reference sequence). CDR3 nucleotides: TGTGCCAGCAGCCTACTTGCGGGAGGAAGGGAGACCCAGTACTTC. Its translation is CASSLLAGGRETQYF.

The rearrangement uses TRBV6-2 or TRBV6-3 and TRBJ2-7; D is uncertain. The ends were cut back, 2 bases at V and 3 bases at J, with 5 bases in the middle. Germline V lookup: CDR1 MNHEY, CDR2 SVGEGT. The CDR3 covers 12 residues. Here the CDR3 reads CASSYEYYEQYF. For the CDR3, the DNA is TGTGCCAGCAGTTACGAGTACTACGAGCAGTACTTC.

The rearrangement uses TRBV6-2 or TRBV6-3 and TRBJ1-4; perhaps TRBD1 as D (6 bases). This CDR3 has 15 amino acids. V lost 6 bases to trimming and J lost 7 bases, with 18 bases between them. Germline lookup yields CDR1 MNHEY and CDR2 SVGEGT. The CDR3 region has the DNA TGTGCCAGCAGCCTCACAGGGCAGTCGGGTGAAAAACTGTTTTTT. As protein: CASSLTGQSGEKLFF.

This chain uses TRBV5-6 with TRBJ1-6; the D gene is possibly TRBD1 (6 bases). The CDR3 runs to 15 residues. Trimming removed 3 bases from V and 7 bases from J, with 14 bases in between. Germline V gene lookup returns CDR1 SGHDT and CDR2 YYEEEE. CDR3 residues: CASSYRDIRNSPLHF. CDR3 DNA: TGTGCCAGCAGCTACCGGGACATCCGAAATTCACCCCTCCACTTT.

The V and J genes are TRBV7-2 and TRBJ2-1; TRBD2 matches at 7 bases. The germline V gene encodes CDR1 SGHTA and CDR2 FQGNSA. V gave up 3 bases and J gave up 6 bases; unmatched junction bases: 14. The CDR3 covers 17 residues. The CDR3 sequence is CASSLSSRGVGANEQFF. CDR3 nucleotide sequence: TGTGCCAGCAGCTTGTCGTCCCGGGGGGTGGGAGCCAATGAGCAGTTCTTC.

This chain uses TRBV27 with TRBJ1-2, with 7 bases fitting TRBD1. V gave up 3 bases and J gave up 1 base; unmatched junction bases: 14. The length of the CDR3 is 18 residues. Germline V CDR1 and CDR2: MNHEY, SMNVEV (reference sequence). CDR3: CASSLFPTTGSLNYGYTF. In DNA form, the CDR3 reads TGTGCCAGCAGTTTGTTTCCCACGACAGGGTCCCTTAACTATGGCTACACCTTC.

J is TRBJ2-1 and V is TRBV6-5, with 8 bases matching TRBD2. J lost 0 bases, V lost 7 bases, and 5 bases had no gene match. Germline CDR1 MNHEY, CDR2 SVGAGI. There are 15 residues in the CDR3. The CDR3 loop is CASTGGASSYNEQFF. In nucleotides, the CDR3 is TGTGCCAGCACGGGAGGGGCTAGCTCCTACAATGAGCAGTTCTTC.

The rearrangement uses TRBV9 and TRBJ2-2; 16 bases are a match to TRBD2. The V gene's germline CDR1 is SGDLS and CDR2 YYNGEE. This CDR3 is 19 amino acids long. The V gene end was trimmed by 4 bases and the J gene end by 3 bases; junction bases not matched to a gene: 9. CDR3 sequence: CASSFRGTSGRGDTGELFF. The CDR3 bases are TGTGCCAGCAGCTTCAGAGGGACTAGCGGGAGGGGAGACACCGGGGAGCTGTTTTTT.

The chain is built from TRBV7-8 and TRBJ2-2; D perhaps matches TRBD2 (5 bases). With 2 bases removed from V and 2 bases from J, the gap between germline ends came to 9 bases. Per the germline V gene, CDR1 is SGHVS and CDR2 is FQNEAQ. This CDR3 has 15 amino acids. The CDR3: CASSLFTGNTGELFF. The DNA for the CDR3 is TGTGCCAGCAGCTTATTCACGGGAAACACCGGGGAGCTGTTTTTT.

This clone is a singleton in its sample. In the same sample, other DNA sequences code for this CDR3. The V and J genes are TRBV7-2 and TRBJ1-4, with a possible D match to TRBD1 (6 bases). V lost 3 bases, J lost 4 bases, and 9 bases lay in between. This CDR3 spans 14 amino acids. Germline loops: CDR1 SGHTA, CDR2 FQGNSA. For the CDR3, the DNA is TGTGCCAGCAGCTTCAGGGGTGGTAATGAAAAACTGTTTTTT. Translated: CASSFRGGNEKLFF.

The chain uses TRBV5-4 and TRBJ1-2; 9 bases map to TRBD1. V was pared by 4 bases and J by 5 bases, with 6 bases of the junction left unmatched. The germline gives CDR1 SGHNT, CDR2 YYREEE (reference sequence). The CDR3 runs 14 residues. CDR3 residues: CASSHRTGEYGYTF. The CDR3 nucleotides read TGTGCCAGCAGCCACCGGACAGGGGAGTATGGCTACACCTTC.

This clone showed up just once. This chain joins TRBV7-2 and TRBJ2-5; 8 positions agree with TRBD2. There are 15 residues in the CDR3. The trim removed 2 bases at V and 4 bases at J, leaving 6 bases unmatched. The germline V gene encodes CDR1 SGHTA and CDR2 FQGNSA. As DNA, the CDR3 is TGTGCCAGCAGCTTATCAAACAGCGGGGGAGAGACCCAGTACTTC. Protein product: CASSLSNSGGETQYF.

This clone was seen just once. The rearrangement links TRBV19 to TRBJ1-4; D is ambiguous. The CDR3 length is 14 residues. Trimming pared 9 bases from V and 2 bases from J, leaving 13 bases between. Germline V gene sequence: CDR1 LNHDA, CDR2 SQIVND (reference sequence). The CDR3 bases are TGTGCCAGCAAACGCGAGAGGACTAATGAAAAACTGTTTTTT. Its protein product is CASKRERTNEKLFF. Looking up the rest from reference TRBV19 and TRBJ1-4 gives the full variable domain: DGGITQSPKYLFRKEGQNVTLSCEQNLNHDAMYWYRQDPGQGLRLIYYSQIVNDFQKGDIAEGYSVSREKKESFPLTVTSAQKNPTAFYLCASKRERTNEKLFFGSGTQLSVL.

V and J are TRBV27 and TRBJ2-7; 7 bases align to TRBD1. Losses at the gene ends were 6 bases for V and 0 bases for J; bases not matched to a gene: 5. The germline V gene has CDR1 MNHEY and CDR2 SMNVEV (reference sequence). The CDR3 covers 14 residues. The CDR3 DNA follows: TGTGCCAGCAGCCAGGGACAGAACTCCTACGAGCAGTACTTC. It translates to CASSQGQNSYEQYF.

This chain joins TRBV28 and TRBJ1-4; TRBD1 aligns across 7 bases. The CDR3 loop spans 14 amino acids. Germline V gives CDR1 MDHEN, CDR2 SYDVKM. V was pared by 5 bases and J by 0 bases, with 0 bases of the junction left unmatched. The CDR3 nucleotides are TGTGCCAGCAGTGACAGGGCAACTAATGAAAAACTGTTTTTT. Its protein product is CASSDRATNEKLFF.

The genes are TRBV15 and TRBJ1-1; D not resolved. The germline V gene has CDR1 LNHNV and CDR2 YYDKDF (reference sequence). This CDR3 spans 14 amino acids. Trimming removed 0 bases from V and 0 bases from J, with 5 bases in between. The CDR3 sequence: CATSRDQVNTEAFF. CDR3 sequence (DNA): TGTGCCACCAGCAGAGATCAGGTGAACACTGAAGCTTTCTTT.